What follows describes a single T cell receptor (beta chain). What it recognizes is unknown. Trimming shortened V by 2 bases and J by 7 bases, and 18 bases separated the two germline ends. The CDR3 is 15 residues long. CDR1 and CDR2 from the germline V gene are ENHRY and SYGVKD. This sample was taken from a study of CD8+CD57+ T cells in acquired aplastic anemia. At the level of the study: Sorted CD4+ and CD8+ cells gave an average of around 3.1 ug of DNA. Study results and limitations: Patients and controls turned out to have twenty-nine CD8+ CDR3 sequences in common.

TCR beta VDJ combinations and CDR3 sequences were profiled from genomic DNA. From the reads, TCRdb called clonotypes with MiXCR, one entry per CDR3 protein. The table records around 200,000 distinct CDR3 sequences, less than 75% of them present only once. Patients chosen for sequencing had CD8+CD57+ cells that had expanded, as shown by flow cytometry. The rearrangement uses TRBV10-3 and TRBJ2-7; D is undetermined. The TCR sequence derives from a human donor with aplastic anemia. The sample was sorted CD4+, CD8+, or CD8+CD57+ T cells (not recorded which) from PBMCs. The CDR3 spells CAISEPATTLKEQYF. The CDR3 nucleotides are TGTGCCATCAGTGAGCCGGCCACTACCCTCAAGGAGCAGTACTTC.